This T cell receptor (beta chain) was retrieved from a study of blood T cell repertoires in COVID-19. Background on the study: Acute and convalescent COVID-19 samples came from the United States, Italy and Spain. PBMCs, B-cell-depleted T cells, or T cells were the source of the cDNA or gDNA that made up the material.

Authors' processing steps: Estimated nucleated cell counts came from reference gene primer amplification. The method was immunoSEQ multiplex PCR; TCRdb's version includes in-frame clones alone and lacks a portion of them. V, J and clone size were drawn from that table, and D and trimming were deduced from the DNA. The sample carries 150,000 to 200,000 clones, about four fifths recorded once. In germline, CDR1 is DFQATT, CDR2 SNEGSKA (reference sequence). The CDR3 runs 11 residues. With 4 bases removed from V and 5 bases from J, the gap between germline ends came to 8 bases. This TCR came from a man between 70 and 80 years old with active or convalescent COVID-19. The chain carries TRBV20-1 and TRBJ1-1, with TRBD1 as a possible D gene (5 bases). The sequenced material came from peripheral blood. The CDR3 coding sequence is TGCAGTGCTACGGACACAACTGAAGCTTTCTTT. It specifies CSATDTTEAFF.